The clone carrying this T cell receptor beta chain appeared a few times. Its specificity is unknown. The data originate from a study of early T cells in non-severe SARS-CoV-2 infection. About the study: The sequenced material was bulk RNA from unsorted whole blood, and its chains were unpaired. Broader study findings: Anti-spike CD8 specificities were favored by VDJdb matching, whose results missed private and CD4 specificities.

Unique molecular identifiers were added to individual cDNA molecules. TCRdb independently ran MiXCR on the 5' RACE reads; one entry per CDR3 protein. The sample records more than 90,000 distinct CDR3 sequences, more than 9.5% being singletons. This CDR3 region has 15 residues. Germline V gene sequence: CDR1 SGDLS, CDR2 YYNGEE. V was shortened by 5 bases and J by 0 bases, with 13 bases between the two germline ends. The sequencing sample was made of whole blood. The chain links TRBV9 to TRBJ2-3, with D uncertain. The sequence was obtained from an adult who was a healthcare worker with PCR-confirmed SARS-CoV-2 infection or an uninfected control (not recorded which). CDR3 region: CASSKQLTSTDTQYF. In DNA, the CDR3 is TGTGCCAGCAGTAAGCAGCTTACTAGCACAGATACGCAGTATTTT.